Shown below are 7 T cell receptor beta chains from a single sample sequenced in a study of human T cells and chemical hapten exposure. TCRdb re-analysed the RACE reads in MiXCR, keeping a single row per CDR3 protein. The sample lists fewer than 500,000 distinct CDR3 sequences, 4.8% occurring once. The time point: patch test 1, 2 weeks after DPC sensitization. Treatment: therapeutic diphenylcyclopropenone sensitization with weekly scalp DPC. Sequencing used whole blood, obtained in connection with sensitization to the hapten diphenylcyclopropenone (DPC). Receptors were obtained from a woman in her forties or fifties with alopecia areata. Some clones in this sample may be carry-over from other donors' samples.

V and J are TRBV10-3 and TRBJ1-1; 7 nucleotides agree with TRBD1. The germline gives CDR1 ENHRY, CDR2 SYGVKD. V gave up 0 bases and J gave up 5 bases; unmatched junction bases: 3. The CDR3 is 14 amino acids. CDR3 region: CAISESTGRTEAFF. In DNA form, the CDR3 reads TGTGCCATCAGTGAGTCGACAGGGAGGACTGAAGCTTTCTTT.

The chain's CDR3 is CASSQAGAGARAEAFF. CDR3 bases: TGTGCCAGCAGCCAAGCAGGGGCAGGAGCCAGGGCTGAAGCTTTCTTT. The chain has TRBV14 and TRBJ1-1; TRBD1 might be the D (6 bases). The ends were cut back, 1 base at V and 6 bases at J, with 18 bases in the middle. Germline V gene data show CDR1 as SGHDN and CDR2 as FVKESK. This CDR3 has 16 residues.

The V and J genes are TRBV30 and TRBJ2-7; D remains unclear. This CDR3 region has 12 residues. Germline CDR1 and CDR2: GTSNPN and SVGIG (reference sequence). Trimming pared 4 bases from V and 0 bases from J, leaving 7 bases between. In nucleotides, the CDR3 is TGTGCCTGGACCACGGGCTCCTACGAGCAGTACTTC. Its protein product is CAWTTGSYEQYF.

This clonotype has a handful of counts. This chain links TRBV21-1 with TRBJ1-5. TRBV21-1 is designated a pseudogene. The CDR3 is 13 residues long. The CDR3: CASSKASNQPQHF. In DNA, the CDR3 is TGTGCCAGCAGCAAAGCCAGCAATCAGCCCCAGCATTTT.

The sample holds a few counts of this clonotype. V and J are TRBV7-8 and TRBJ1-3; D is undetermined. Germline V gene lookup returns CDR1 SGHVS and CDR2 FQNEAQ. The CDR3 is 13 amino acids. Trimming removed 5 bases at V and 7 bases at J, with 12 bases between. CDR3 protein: CASSPPEFNTIYF. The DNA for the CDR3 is TGTGCCAGCAGCCCACCAGAGTTCAACACCATATATTTT.

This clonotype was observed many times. In DNA, the CDR3 is TGCGCCAGCAGCCAAGATGGAACAAATCAGCCCCAGCATTTT. The encoded protein is CASSQDGTNQPQHF. The rearrangement joins TRBV4-1 to TRBJ1-5; no clear D. V lost 0 bases to trimming and J lost 4 bases, with 7 bases between them. The CDR3 is 14 residues long. The germline gives CDR1 MGHRA, CDR2 YSYEKL.

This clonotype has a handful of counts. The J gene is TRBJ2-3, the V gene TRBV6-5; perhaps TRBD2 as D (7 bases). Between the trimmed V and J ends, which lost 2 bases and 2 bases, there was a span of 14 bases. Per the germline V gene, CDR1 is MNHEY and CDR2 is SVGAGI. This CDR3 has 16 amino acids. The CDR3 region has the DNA TGTGCCAGCAGTTACGGAGGGGGGGGAATCACAGATACGCAGTATTTT. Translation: CASSYGGGGITDTQYF.